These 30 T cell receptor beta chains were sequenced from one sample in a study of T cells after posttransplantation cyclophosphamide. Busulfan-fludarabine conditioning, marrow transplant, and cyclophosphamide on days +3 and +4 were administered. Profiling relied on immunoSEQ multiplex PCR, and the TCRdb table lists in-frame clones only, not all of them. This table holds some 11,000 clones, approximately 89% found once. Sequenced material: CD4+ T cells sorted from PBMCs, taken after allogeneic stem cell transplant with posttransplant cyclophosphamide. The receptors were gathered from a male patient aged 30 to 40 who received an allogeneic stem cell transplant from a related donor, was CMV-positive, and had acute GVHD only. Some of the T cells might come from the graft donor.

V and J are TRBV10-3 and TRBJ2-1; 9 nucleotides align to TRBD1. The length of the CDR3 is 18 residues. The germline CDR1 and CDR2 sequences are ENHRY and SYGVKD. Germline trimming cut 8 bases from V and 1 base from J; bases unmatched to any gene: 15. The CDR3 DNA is TGTGCCATCGGGACTACTGAAGGGGGACAGGGTTCCTACAATGAGCAGTTCTTC. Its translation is CAIGTTEGGQGSYNEQFF.

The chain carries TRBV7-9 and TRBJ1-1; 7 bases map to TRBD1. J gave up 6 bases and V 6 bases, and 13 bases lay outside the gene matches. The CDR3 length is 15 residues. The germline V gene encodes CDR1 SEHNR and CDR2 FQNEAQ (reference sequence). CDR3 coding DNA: TGTGCCAGCAGGCCCACAGGGGTAGGTAGTCCTGAAGCTTTCTTT. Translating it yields CASRPTGVGSPEAFF.

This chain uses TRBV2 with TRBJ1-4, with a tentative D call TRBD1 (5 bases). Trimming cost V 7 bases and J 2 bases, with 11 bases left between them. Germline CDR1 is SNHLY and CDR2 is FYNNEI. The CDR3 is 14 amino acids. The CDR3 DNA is TGTGCCAGCACGAGAAGGGGCACTAATGAAAAACTGTTTTTT. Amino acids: CASTRRGTNEKLFF.

For the CDR3, the DNA is TGTGCCAGCAAGGATAGGACTAGCGGGCGGCAGTTCTTC. Its protein is CASKDRTSGRQFF. The chain joins TRBV6-5 to TRBJ2-1, with 11 nucleotides matching TRBD2. The CDR3 is made up of 13 amino acids. The trim removed 7 bases at V and 12 bases at J, leaving 8 bases unmatched. The germline V gene encodes CDR1 MNHEY and CDR2 SVGAGI.

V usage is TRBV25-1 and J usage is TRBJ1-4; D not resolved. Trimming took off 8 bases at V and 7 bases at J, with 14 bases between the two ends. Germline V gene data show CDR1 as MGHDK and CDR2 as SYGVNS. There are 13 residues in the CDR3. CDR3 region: CASQYRSGEKLFF. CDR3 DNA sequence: TGTGCCAGCCAGTACCGATCGGGTGAAAAACTGTTTTTT. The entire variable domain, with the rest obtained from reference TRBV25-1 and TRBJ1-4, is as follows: EADIYQTPRYLVIGTGKKITLECSQTMGHDKMYWYQQDPGMELHLIHYSYGVNSTEKGDLSSESTVSRIRTEHFPLTLESARPSHTSQYLCASQYRSGEKLFFGSGTQLSVL.

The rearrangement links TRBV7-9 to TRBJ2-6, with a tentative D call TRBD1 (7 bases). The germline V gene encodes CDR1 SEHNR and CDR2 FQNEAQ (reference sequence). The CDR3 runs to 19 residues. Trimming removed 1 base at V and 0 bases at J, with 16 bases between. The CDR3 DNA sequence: TGTGCCAGCAGCTTAGAGGGGGGACAGTGGGCCTCTGGGGCCAACGTCCTGACTTTC. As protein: CASSLEGGQWASGANVLTF. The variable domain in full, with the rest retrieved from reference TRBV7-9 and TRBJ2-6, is DTGVSQNPRHKITKRGQNVTFRCDPISEHNRLYWYRQTLGQGPEFLTYFQNEAQLEKSRLLSDRFSAERPKGSFSTLEIQRTEQGDSAMYLCASSLEGGQWASGANVLTFGAGSRLTVL.

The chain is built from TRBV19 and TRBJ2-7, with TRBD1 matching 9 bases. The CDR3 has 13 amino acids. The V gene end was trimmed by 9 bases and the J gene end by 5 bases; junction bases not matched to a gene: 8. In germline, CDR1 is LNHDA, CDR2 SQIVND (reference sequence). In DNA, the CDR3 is TGTGCCAGGACCCGGGACAGGGACCACGAGCAGTACTTC. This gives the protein CARTRDRDHEQYF.

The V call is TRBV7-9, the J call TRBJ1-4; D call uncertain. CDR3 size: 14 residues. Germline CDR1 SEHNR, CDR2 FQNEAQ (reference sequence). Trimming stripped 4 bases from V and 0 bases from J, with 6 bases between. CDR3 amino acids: CASSSGTTNEKLFF. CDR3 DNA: TGTGCCAGCAGCTCCGGGACAACTAATGAAAAACTGTTTTTT.

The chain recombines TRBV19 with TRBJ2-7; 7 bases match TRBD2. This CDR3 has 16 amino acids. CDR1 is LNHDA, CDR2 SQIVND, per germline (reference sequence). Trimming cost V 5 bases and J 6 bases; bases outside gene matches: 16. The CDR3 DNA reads TGTGCCAGTAGTCCCCGCCAGGGAGGGAGGGAAAGCGAGCAGTACTTC. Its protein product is CASSPRQGGRESEQYF.

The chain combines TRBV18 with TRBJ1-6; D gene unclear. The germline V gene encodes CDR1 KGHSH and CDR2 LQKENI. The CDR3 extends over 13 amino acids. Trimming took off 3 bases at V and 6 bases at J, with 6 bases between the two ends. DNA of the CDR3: TGTGCCAGCTCACCGAACGGTAATTCACCCCTCCACTTT. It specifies CASSPNGNSPLHF.

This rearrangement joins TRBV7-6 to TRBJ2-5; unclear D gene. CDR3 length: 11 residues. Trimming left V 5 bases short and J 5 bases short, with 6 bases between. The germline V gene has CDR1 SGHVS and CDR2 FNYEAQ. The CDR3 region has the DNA TGTGCCAGCAGCCGGGTGGAGACCCAGTACTTC. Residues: CASSRVETQYF.

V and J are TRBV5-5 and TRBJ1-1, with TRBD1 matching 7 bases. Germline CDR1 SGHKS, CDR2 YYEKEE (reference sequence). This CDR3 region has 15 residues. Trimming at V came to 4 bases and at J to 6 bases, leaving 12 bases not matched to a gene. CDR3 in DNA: TGTGCCAGCAGCCAAATCAGGGGGGAAAGCGCTGAAGCTTTCTTT. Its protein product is CASSQIRGESAEAFF.

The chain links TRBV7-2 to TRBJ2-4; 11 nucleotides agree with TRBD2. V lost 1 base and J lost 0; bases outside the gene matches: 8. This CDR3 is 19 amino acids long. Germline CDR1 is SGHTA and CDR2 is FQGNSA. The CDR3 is CASSLVGLAGGLAKNIQYF. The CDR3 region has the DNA TGTGCCAGCAGCTTAGTCGGGCTAGCGGGGGGACTAGCCAAAAACATTCAGTACTTC. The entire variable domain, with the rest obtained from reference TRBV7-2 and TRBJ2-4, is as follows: GAGVSQSPSNKVTEKGKDVELRCDPISGHTALYWYRQSLGQGLEFLIYFQGNSAPDKSGLPSDRFSAERTGGSVSTLTIQRTQQEDSAVYLCASSLVGLAGGLAKNIQYFGAGTRLSVL.

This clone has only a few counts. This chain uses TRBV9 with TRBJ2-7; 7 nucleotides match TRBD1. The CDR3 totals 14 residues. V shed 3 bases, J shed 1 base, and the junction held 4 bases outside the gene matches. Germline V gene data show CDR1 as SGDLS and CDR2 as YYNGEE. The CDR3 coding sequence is TGTGCCAGCAGCGCGGACAGGAGGTCCTACGAGCAGTACTTC. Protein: CASSADRRSYEQYF.

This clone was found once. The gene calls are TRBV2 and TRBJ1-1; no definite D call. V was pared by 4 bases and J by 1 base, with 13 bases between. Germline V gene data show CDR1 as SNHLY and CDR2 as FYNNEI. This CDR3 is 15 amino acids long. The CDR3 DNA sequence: TGTGCCAGCAGTGGTCAGATGGCGGGGAACACTGAAGCTTTCTTT. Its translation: CASSGQMAGNTEAFF.

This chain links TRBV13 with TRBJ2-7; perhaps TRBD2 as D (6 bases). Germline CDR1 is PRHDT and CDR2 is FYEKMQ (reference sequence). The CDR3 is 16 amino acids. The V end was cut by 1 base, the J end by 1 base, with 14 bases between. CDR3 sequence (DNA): TGTGCCAGCAGCTTAGTGGCGGGACGGTTATCCTACGAGCAGTACTTC. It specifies CASSLVAGRLSYEQYF.

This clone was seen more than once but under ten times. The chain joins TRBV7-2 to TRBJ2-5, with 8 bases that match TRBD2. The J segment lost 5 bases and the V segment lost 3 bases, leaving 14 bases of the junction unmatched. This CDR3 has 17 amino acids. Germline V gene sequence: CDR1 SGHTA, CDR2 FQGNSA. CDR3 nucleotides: TGTGCCAGCAGCTTGGCACTGGCGGGGGGCGCTGGGGAGACCCAGTACTTC. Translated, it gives CASSLALAGGAGETQYF. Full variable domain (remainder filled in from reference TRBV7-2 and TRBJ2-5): GAGVSQSPSNKVTEKGKDVELRCDPISGHTALYWYRQSLGQGLEFLIYFQGNSAPDKSGLPSDRFSAERTGGSVSTLTIQRTQQEDSAVYLCASSLALAGGAGETQYFGPGTRLLVL.

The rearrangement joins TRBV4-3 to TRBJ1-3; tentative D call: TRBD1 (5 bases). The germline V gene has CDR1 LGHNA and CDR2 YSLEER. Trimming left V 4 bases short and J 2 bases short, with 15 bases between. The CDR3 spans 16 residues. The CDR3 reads CASSLAAGVAGNTIYF. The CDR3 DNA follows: TGCGCCAGCAGCCTAGCGGCGGGGGTGGCTGGAAACACCATATATTTT.

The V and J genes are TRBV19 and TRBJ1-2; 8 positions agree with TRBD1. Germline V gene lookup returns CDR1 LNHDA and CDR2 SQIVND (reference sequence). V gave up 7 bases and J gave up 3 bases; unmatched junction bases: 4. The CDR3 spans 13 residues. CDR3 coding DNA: TGTGCCAGTAAGGACAGGGTGGACTATGGCTACACCTTC. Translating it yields CASKDRVDYGYTF.

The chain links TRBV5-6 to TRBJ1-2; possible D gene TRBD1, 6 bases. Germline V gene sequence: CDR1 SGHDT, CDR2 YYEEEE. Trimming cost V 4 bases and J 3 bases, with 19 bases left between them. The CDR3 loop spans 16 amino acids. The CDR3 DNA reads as TGTGCCAGCAGCCATCTAGATGACAGGAACCACTATGGCTACACCTTC. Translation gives CASSHLDDRNHYGYTF.

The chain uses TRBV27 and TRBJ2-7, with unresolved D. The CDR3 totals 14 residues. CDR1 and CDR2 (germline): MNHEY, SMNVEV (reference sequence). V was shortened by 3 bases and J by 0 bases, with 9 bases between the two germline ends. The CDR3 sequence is CASSFSTTSYEQYF. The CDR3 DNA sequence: TGTGCCAGCAGTTTCTCCACTACCTCCTACGAGCAGTACTTC.

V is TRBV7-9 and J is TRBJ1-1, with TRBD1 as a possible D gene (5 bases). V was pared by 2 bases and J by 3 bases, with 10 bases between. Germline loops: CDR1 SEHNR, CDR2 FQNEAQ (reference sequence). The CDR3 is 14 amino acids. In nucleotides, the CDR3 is TGTGCCAGCAGCTTACCGGGGGGACACACTGAAGCTTTCTTT. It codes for CASSLPGGHTEAFF.

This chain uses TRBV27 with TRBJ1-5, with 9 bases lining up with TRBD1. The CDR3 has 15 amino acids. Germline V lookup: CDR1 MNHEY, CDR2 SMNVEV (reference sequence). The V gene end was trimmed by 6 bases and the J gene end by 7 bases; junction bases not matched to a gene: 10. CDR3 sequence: CASRPGTGRGQPQHF. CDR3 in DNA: TGTGCCAGCAGACCCGGGACAGGGAGGGGCCAGCCCCAGCATTTT.

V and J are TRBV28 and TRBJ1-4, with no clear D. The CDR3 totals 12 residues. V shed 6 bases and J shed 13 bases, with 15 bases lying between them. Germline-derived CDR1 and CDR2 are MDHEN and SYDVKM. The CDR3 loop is CASSLTTDGLFF. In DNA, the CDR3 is TGTGCCAGCAGCCTTACGACTGATGGACTGTTTTTT.

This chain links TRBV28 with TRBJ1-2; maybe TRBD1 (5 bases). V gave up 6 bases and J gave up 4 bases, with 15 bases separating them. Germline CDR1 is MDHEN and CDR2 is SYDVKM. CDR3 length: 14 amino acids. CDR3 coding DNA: TGTGCCAGCAGCGAAATGGGGGGTAGCTATGGCTACACCTTC. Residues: CASSEMGGSYGYTF.

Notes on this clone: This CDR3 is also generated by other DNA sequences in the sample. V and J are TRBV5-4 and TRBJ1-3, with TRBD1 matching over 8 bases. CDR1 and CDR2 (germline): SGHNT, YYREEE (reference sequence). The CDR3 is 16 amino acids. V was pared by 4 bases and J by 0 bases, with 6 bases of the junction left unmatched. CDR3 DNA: TGTGCCAGCAGCCTCCCAGGACAGGGCTCTGGAAACACCATATATTTT. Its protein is CASSLPGQGSGNTIYF.

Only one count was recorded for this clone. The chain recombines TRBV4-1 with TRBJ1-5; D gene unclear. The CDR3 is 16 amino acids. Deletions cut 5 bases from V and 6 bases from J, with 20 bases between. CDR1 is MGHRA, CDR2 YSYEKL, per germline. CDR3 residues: CASSVGGSFSGQPQHF. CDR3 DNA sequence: TGCGCCAGCAGCGTTGGCGGGTCATTTTCTGGTCAGCCCCAGCATTTT.

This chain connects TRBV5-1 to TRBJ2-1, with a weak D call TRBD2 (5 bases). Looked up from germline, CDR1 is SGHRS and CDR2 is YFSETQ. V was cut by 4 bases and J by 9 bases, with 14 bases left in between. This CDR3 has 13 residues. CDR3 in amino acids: CASSLDGLFEQFF. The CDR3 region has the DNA TGCGCCAGCAGCCTCGACGGACTTTTTGAGCAGTTCTTC.

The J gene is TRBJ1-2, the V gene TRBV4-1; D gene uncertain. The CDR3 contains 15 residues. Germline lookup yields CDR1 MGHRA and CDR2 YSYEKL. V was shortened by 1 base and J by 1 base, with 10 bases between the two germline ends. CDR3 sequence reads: CASSQALAFNYGYTF. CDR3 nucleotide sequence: TGCGCCAGCAGCCAAGCCCTGGCATTTAACTATGGCTACACCTTC.

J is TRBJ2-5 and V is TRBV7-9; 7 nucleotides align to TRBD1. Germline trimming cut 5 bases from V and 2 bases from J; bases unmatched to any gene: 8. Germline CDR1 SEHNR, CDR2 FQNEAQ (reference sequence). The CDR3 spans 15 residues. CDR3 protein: CASSLGDSQQETQYF. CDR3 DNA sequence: TGTGCCAGCAGCCTAGGGGACAGCCAACAAGAGACCCAGTACTTC. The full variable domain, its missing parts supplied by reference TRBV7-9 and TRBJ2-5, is DTGVSQNPRHKITKRGQNVTFRCDPISEHNRLYWYRQTLGQGPEFLTYFQNEAQLEKSRLLSDRFSAERPKGSFSTLEIQRTEQGDSAMYLCASSLGDSQQETQYFGPGTRLLVL.